This TCR beta chain was identified in a study of blood T cell repertoires in COVID-19. Study information: Samples came from the United States, Italy and Spain, spanning acute and convalescent COVID-19.

Participants' own reports of clinical history determined their cohort assignment. Trimming removed 4 bases at V and 8 bases at J, with 17 bases between. The CDR3 loop spans 15 amino acids. Germline V gene lookup returns CDR1 MNHEY and CDR2 SMNVEV (reference sequence). Original handling: Reference gene primers were amplified, and this amplification served to estimate nucleated cell counts. The repertoire was sequenced with immunoSEQ multiplex PCR; TCRdb's copy has only in-frame clones and lacks some. V and J calls and clone size are those listed in that table; D and trimming were worked out from the DNA. The data show approximately 500,000 clones, more than 75% seen once. This clone was seen a few times.

The genes are TRBV27 and TRBJ1-4; no clear D. The receptor was derived from a middle-aged woman who had recovered from COVID-19. Material for sequencing was PBMCs or T cells enriched from blood (not recorded which). The CDR3 nucleotides are TGTGCCAGCAGTTCCGGAGGTTCATCGCGGGAAAAACTGTTTTTT. It encodes CASSSGGSSREKLFF.